This T cell receptor (beta chain) was observed in a study of blood T cell repertoires in COVID-19 (dated by TCRdb to the early 2020s). The study in broad terms: Collaborator samples came from the United States, Italy and Spain and covered acute and convalescent phases of COVID-19. The repertoires were made available in a free public database intended to serve as a resource for research on the immune response to SARS-CoV-2. The prospective study material was composed of cDNA or gDNA derived from T cells, B-cell-depleted T cells, or PBMCs. Samples came from the ongoing ImmuneRACE study (first 160 participants) plus 1,254 subjects from 6 global collaborators. Deeply sampled blood TCRbeta repertoires from subjects exposed to, actively infected with, or recovered from COVID-19 were included in the dataset. The sample metadata nearly always contained a de-identified subject ID, COVID-19 status, age in years and sex. Where available, HLA class I and class II types were obtained from metadata supplied by the sample provider rather than from assay-based typing. What the authors observed across the whole study: Clinical and demographic metadata were provided uncurated, with the amount varying by source and participant.

Whole blood was collected in K2EDTA tubes by collaborating institutions according to the institutions' own protocols. For TCRbeta analysis, collaborators shipped samples in one of three forms: frozen whole blood, isolated PBMCs, or DNA extracted from either of those sample types. In regard to this clone: It has no known antigen specificity. It has no much larger one-base neighbor in the sample; base qualities were not kept.

TCRbeta CDR3 regions were amplified from genomic DNA by means of the immunoSEQ Assay, a bias-controlled multiplex PCR. The authors' pipeline ran thus. The number of nucleated cells in each sample was estimated by amplification of reference gene primers within the assay. To quantify the absolute abundance of each unique TCRbeta CDR3 rearrangement, sequence reads were collapsed and filtered. For each sample, productive Simpson clonality was calculated as the square root of Simpson's diversity index over productive rearrangements. The table comes from immuneACCESS by way of TCRdb, which keeps in-frame sequences with V and J called. Part of the clones is missing from these tables; in studies checked, under half for an unresolved V gene and the rest for unknown reasons. D and trimming were read from the DNA, whereas the V and J calls and clone size are those reported in that table. The sample table holds approximately 250,000 clones, of which 80% to 90% were seen once. The ten largest account for less than 5% of the sample.

Specimen: peripheral blood. The sequence derives from a man between 60 and 75 years old with acute or convalescent COVID-19.

The CDR3 reads CASGETHRASSGNTIYF. The nucleotides are TGTGCCAGCGGGGAAACCCACAGGGCTAGCTCTGGAAACACCATATATTTT. This receptor chain uses TRBV2 and TRBJ1-3; the D region possibly corresponds to TRBD1 (6 bases align). V sheds 8 bases and J sheds 0 bases, leaving 20 bases between their ends. Its CDR3 holds 17 amino acids, cysteine through phenylalanine. Here the CDR3 DNA is all that survives: 51 bases in frame from base 1. From a lookup of the germline V gene, CDR1 and CDR2 are SNHLY and FYNNEI.